This note documents a single T cell receptor beta chain sequence. These data belong to a study of blood T cells in healthy people across ages. A second PCR of roughly 7 to 11 cycles used a sample-barcoded 5' primer and a J-beta primer mix. TCRdb ran MiXCR on the 5' RACE reads and lists one entry per CDR3 protein. Of about 840,000 distinct CDR3 sequences in the sample, 25% to 35% were seen once. J lost 11 bases, V lost 0 bases, and 14 bases had no gene match. The CDR3 sequence is 16 residues long. CDR1 is SGHDT and CDR2 is YYEEEE in the germline V gene. This sample also belongs to another study, concerning T cells of mothers and their children. That source adds: Overlap ran slightly, non-significantly higher for related than unrelated mother-child pairs. The authors detected no persistent microchimeric T cell clones.

This chain connects TRBV5-6 to TRBJ2-5; 9 bases are shared with TRBD1. Sequencing was carried out using blood. The sequence came from a woman aged 40 to 50 in good health. The CDR3 protein is CASSLAGTGLDNEQYF. Here the CDR3 DNA reads TGTGCCAGCAGCTTGGCCGGGACAGGGTTGGACAATGAGCAGTACTTC.